These 27 T cell receptor beta chains share one sample of origin, sequenced in a study of T cell responses to AZD1222 COVID-19 vaccine. The table came from immunoSEQ multiplex PCR; TCRdb's copy has only in-frame clones and leaves some out. The sample includes approximately 140,000 clones, about 90% seen only once; the top ten take 7.5% to 8%. The sequencing used peripheral blood, collected 28 days after the second dose of the MenACWY control vaccine. The receptors derive from an adult who received the MenACWY meningococcal vaccine as a control.

V and J are TRBV2 and TRBJ1-5; D ambiguous. Germline lookup yields CDR1 SNHLY and CDR2 FYNNEI. The CDR3 loop spans 15 amino acids. V gave up 6 bases and J gave up 0 bases, with 12 bases separating them. The CDR3 spells CASRREMYSNQPQHF. The CDR3 region has the DNA TGTGCCAGCAGGCGGGAGATGTATAGCAATCAGCCCCAGCATTTT.

This chain uses TRBV7-2 with TRBJ2-3; 9 bases agree with TRBD2. Germline loops: CDR1 SGHTA, CDR2 FQGNSA. This CDR3 is built from 13 residues. The V segment lost 11 bases and the J segment 6 bases; nucleotides outside the gene matches: 9. Written as DNA, the CDR3 is TGTGCCGGCGCGGGGGGGCGCGGGGATACGCAGTATTTT. Protein: CAGAGGRGDTQYF.

This chain's CDR3 is CASSLGAGEVYF. CDR3 nucleotides: TGTGCCAGCAGTTTAGGGGCAGGGGAGGTGTACTTC. The V call is TRBV12-3 or TRBV12-4, the J call TRBJ2-7; possibly TRBD1 or TRBD2 for D (6 bases each). This CDR3 is built from 12 residues. The V and J ends lost 1 base and 12 bases respectively, with 13 bases between them.

CDR3 sequence: CATSANPGQGSTGETQYF. CDR3 bases: TGTGCCACCAGTGCTAACCCGGGACAGGGGTCGACGGGAGAGACCCAGTACTTC. The chain carries TRBV24-1 and TRBJ2-5; 10 bases agree with TRBD1. The CDR3 is 18 residues long. Germline assignment: CDR1 KGHDR and CDR2 SFDVKD. V lost 5 bases and J lost 4; bases outside the gene matches: 15.

J is TRBJ2-5 and V is TRBV19, with 8 bases that match TRBD1. The CDR3 spans 14 residues. Germline V gene lookup returns CDR1 LNHDA and CDR2 SQIVND (reference sequence). Trimming took 4 bases from V and 2 from J; bases not matched to a gene: 3. DNA of the CDR3: TGTGCCAGTAGTACAAGGACAGGGCAAGAGACCCAGTACTTC. Its protein product is CASSTRTGQETQYF.

V and J are TRBV7-3 and TRBJ2-1; weak D call: TRBD2 (5 bases). The CDR3 is 14 amino acids. V lost 1 base and J lost 5, with 9 bases in between. Germline assignment: CDR1 SGHTA and CDR2 FQGTGA. In DNA form, the CDR3 reads TGTGCCAGCAGCTTAATGGGAGCCCACAATGAGCAGTTCTTC. It encodes CASSLMGAHNEQFF. Drawing the rest from reference TRBV7-3 and TRBJ2-1, the complete variable domain is GAGVSQTPSNKVTEKGKYVELRCDPISGHTALYWYRQSLGQGPEFLIYFQGTGAADDSGLPNDRFFAVRPEGSVSTLKIQRTERGDSAVYLCASSLMGAHNEQFFGPGTRLTVL.

This sequence joins TRBV24-1 and TRBJ2-1, with 15 bases aligning to TRBD2. Per the germline V gene, CDR1 is KGHDR and CDR2 is SFDVKD. This CDR3 has 17 residues. V was pared by 7 bases and J by 6 bases, with 9 bases of the junction left unmatched. The CDR3: CATRGLEGLAGGNEQFF. CDR3 nucleotide sequence: TGTGCCACCAGAGGCCTCGAGGGACTAGCGGGAGGCAATGAGCAGTTCTTC.

The chain is built from TRBV6-6 and TRBJ2-1, with D uncertain. The length of the CDR3 is 13 residues. Looked up from germline, CDR1 is MNHNY and CDR2 is SVGAGI (reference sequence). V was cut by 4 bases and J by 10 bases, with 14 bases left in between. In DNA, the CDR3 is TGTGCCAGCAGTTCCGTGGGCGGCCACGAGCAGTTCTTC. It specifies CASSSVGGHEQFF.

V and J are TRBV7-6 and TRBJ2-3; 8 bases map to TRBD1. CDR3 length: 16 residues. Trimming at V came to 5 bases and at J to 3 bases, leaving 10 bases not matched to a gene. CDR1 and CDR2 from the germline V gene are SGHVS and FNYEAQ. CDR3 in DNA: TGTGCCAGCAGCCCACTCGCGGGGACAGGTACAGATACGCAGTATTTT. The encoded protein is CASSPLAGTGTDTQYF.

This clone was seen at least ten times. This rearrangement joins TRBV27 to TRBJ2-2; 11 positions match TRBD2. Germline V gene data show CDR1 as MNHEY and CDR2 as SMNVEV (reference sequence). J was trimmed by 1 base and V by 7 bases; bases with no gene match: 11. The CDR3 sequence is 18 residues long. CDR3 in DNA: TGTGCCAGCACGGGTCCTACTAGCGGGGGTCTGAACACCGGGGAGCTGTTTTTT. Its translation: CASTGPTSGGLNTGELFF.

The chain couples TRBV19 to TRBJ1-5; D gene ambiguous. The V gene lost 6 bases and the J gene lost 9 bases, with 12 bases spanning the gap. Germline CDR1 LNHDA, CDR2 SQIVND (reference sequence). The CDR3 covers 12 residues. The CDR3 bases are TGTGCCAGTAGCGAGGGTGGTAGGCCCCAGCATTTT. Amino acid sequence: CASSEGGRPQHF.

V gene TRBV7-7 combines with J gene TRBJ2-5, with D maybe TRBD1 (6 bases). V was cut by 3 bases and J by 2 bases, with 10 bases left in between. This CDR3 spans 14 amino acids. Germline V gene data show CDR1 as SSHAT and CDR2 as FNYEAQ (reference sequence). This chain's CDR3 is CASSFQQGQETQYF. CDR3 nucleotide sequence: TGTGCCAGCAGCTTTCAACAGGGTCAAGAGACCCAGTACTTC.

V usage is TRBV20-1 and J usage is TRBJ2-7; 7 bases are shared with TRBD1. This CDR3 region has 11 residues. Germline values: CDR1 DFQATT, CDR2 SNEGSKA (reference sequence). With V trimmed by 8 bases and J by 6 bases, 7 bases remained unmatched. CDR3 residues: CSSGGRGEQYF. The CDR3 nucleotides are TGCAGTTCAGGGGGTCGGGGCGAGCAGTACTTC.

The chain employs TRBV6-6 and TRBJ1-4; tentative D call: TRBD1 (5 bases). The CDR3 extends over 15 amino acids. V was pared by 4 bases and J by 11 bases, with 20 bases between. Germline lookup yields CDR1 MNHNY and CDR2 SVGAGI (reference sequence). CDR3 bases: TGTGCCAGCAGTTTCACCGCGACGGAAGAGGGGAAACTGTTTTTT. This gives the protein CASSFTATEEGKLFF.

The V call is TRBV19, the J call TRBJ1-2; the D is unclear. This CDR3 is 15 amino acids long. Germline lookup yields CDR1 LNHDA and CDR2 SQIVND (reference sequence). V was trimmed by 3 bases and J by 4 bases, leaving 15 bases between them. The CDR3 reads CASSIDGWASYGYTF. As DNA, the CDR3 is TGTGCCAGTAGTATCGATGGGTGGGCCTCCTATGGCTACACCTTC.

V usage is TRBV6-5 and J usage is TRBJ2-7; the D call may be TRBD1 or TRBD2 (6 bases each). The CDR3 has 13 amino acids. Trimming removed 7 bases at V and 1 base at J, with 11 bases between. Germline V gene sequence: CDR1 MNHEY, CDR2 SVGAGI. The CDR3, as DNA: TGTGCCAGCAAATCGGGGGCTTCCTACGAGCAGTACTTC. This encodes CASKSGASYEQYF.

The chain uses TRBV4-3 and TRBJ2-7; TRBD2 might be the D (6 bases). The germline CDR1 and CDR2 sequences are LGHNA and YSLEER. There are 15 residues in the CDR3. V was clipped by 0 bases and J by 3 bases, with 12 bases between them. This CDR3 is CASSQEGRGSYEQYF. For the CDR3, the DNA is TGCGCCAGCAGCCAAGAAGGACGGGGGAGCTACGAGCAGTACTTC.

V and J are TRBV19 and TRBJ1-2; TRBD1 matches 10 bases. In germline, CDR1 is LNHDA, CDR2 SQIVND (reference sequence). The CDR3 is 14 residues long. The ends lost 6 bases at V and 4 bases at J; junction bases unmatched: 5. CDR3 sequence (DNA): TGTGCCAGTAGGGTGACAGGGGGCGGCTATGGCTACACCTTC. It specifies CASRVTGGGYGYTF.

The chain is built from TRBV28 and TRBJ1-5, with D possibly TRBD1 on 6 matching bases. CDR1 and CDR2 from the germline V gene are MDHEN and SYDVKM. CDR3 length: 15 amino acids. The V end was cut by 6 bases, the J end by 1 base, with 13 bases between. In nucleotides, the CDR3 is TGTGCCAGCAGGAAAGGGGGGGGAAGCAATCAGCCCCAGCATTTT. Protein sequence: CASRKGGGSNQPQHF.

The chain employs TRBV5-1 and TRBJ2-1; 8 bases map to TRBD1. Trimming removed 4 bases from V and 4 bases from J; junction bases left unmatched: 10. This CDR3 has 16 amino acids. CDR1 is SGHRS and CDR2 is YFSETQ in the germline V gene. The CDR3 DNA reads TGCGCCAGCAGCCAAGGAGCAGGGGGCGCTTACAATGAGCAGTTCTTC. Translated: CASSQGAGGAYNEQFF.

V and J are TRBV20-1 and TRBJ2-7; tentatively, D is TRBD1 (6 bases). Trimming took off 3 bases at V and 1 base at J, with 10 bases between the two ends. Germline lookup yields CDR1 DFQATT and CDR2 SNEGSKA (reference sequence). The CDR3 runs 13 residues. The CDR3 region has the DNA TGCAGTGCTAGTGGAGGACAGTCCTACGAGCAGTACTTC. As protein: CSASGGQSYEQYF.

The chain has TRBV19 and TRBJ1-5, with D perhaps TRBD1 (6 bases). In germline, CDR1 is LNHDA, CDR2 SQIVND (reference sequence). The CDR3 has 17 residues. V gave up 8 bases and J gave up 0 bases, with 20 bases separating them. For the CDR3, the DNA is TGTGCCAGTTCCTACACCGGGACATCCTATAGCAATCAGCCCCAGCATTTT. This translates into CASSYTGTSYSNQPQHF.

The chain links TRBV4-3 to TRBJ2-6, with D unresolved. Trimming pared 4 bases from V and 3 bases from J, leaving 10 bases between. The CDR3 is made up of 15 amino acids. Germline V gene data show CDR1 as LGHNA and CDR2 as YSLEER. CDR3: CASSLTVSGANVLTF. The CDR3 bases are TGCGCCAGCAGCCTAACAGTGAGTGGGGCCAACGTCCTGACTTTC.

J is TRBJ2-7 and V is TRBV24-1, with TRBD1 as a possible D gene (6 bases). Germline CDR1 KGHDR, CDR2 SFDVKD. The CDR3 loop spans 13 amino acids. V was pared by 3 bases and J by 2 bases, with 7 bases between. As DNA, the CDR3 is TGTGCCACCAGTGATGGGGGCCCCTACGAGCAGTACTTC. It translates to CATSDGGPYEQYF.

This chain uses TRBV6-5 with TRBJ1-5; D remains unclear. The V gene's germline CDR1 is MNHEY and CDR2 SVGAGI. The V end lost 4 bases, the J end lost 3 bases, and 7 bases lay between the germline ends. The CDR3 has 13 amino acids. The CDR3 DNA reads as TGTGCCAGCAGTTTAGACCTCAATCAGCCCCAGCATTTT. Protein product: CASSLDLNQPQHF.

The rearrangement links TRBV27 to TRBJ1-5; the D gene is possibly TRBD1 (5 bases). Germline V gene lookup returns CDR1 MNHEY and CDR2 SMNVEV (reference sequence). CDR3 length: 16 amino acids. V was clipped by 1 base and J by 2 bases, with 12 bases between them. CDR3 region: CASSLLGVGGNQPQHF. In nucleotides, the CDR3 is TGTGCCAGCAGTTTATTGGGGGTCGGGGGCAATCAGCCCCAGCATTTT.

This chain connects TRBV19 to TRBJ2-3; either TRBD1 or TRBD2 may supply D (5 bases each). This CDR3 has 12 residues. Germline V lookup: CDR1 LNHDA, CDR2 SQIVND (reference sequence). V shed 10 bases and J shed 7 bases, with 15 bases lying between them. This CDR3 reads CATGTPAYTQYF. In nucleotides, the CDR3 is TGTGCCACCGGGACGCCCGCATATACGCAGTATTTT.